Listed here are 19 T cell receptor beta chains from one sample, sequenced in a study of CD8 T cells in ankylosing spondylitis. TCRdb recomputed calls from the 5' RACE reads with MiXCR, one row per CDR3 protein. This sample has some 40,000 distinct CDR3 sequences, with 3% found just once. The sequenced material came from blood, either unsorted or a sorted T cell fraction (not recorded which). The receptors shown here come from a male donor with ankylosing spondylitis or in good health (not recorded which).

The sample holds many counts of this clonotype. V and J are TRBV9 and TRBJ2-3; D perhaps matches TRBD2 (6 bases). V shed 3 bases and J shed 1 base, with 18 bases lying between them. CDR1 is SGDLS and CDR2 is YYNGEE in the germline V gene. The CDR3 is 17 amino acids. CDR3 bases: TGTGCCAGCAGCGCCATATCTAGCGCCTCCCGCACAGATACGCAGTATTTT. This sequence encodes CASSAISSASRTDTQYF.

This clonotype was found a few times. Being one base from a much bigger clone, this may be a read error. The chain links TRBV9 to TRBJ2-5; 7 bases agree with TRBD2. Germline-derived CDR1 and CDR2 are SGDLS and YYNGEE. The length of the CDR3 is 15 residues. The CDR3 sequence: CASSVAPGRGEAQYF. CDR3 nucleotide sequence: TGTGCCAGCAGCGTAGCGCCAGGGAGGGGAGAGGCCCAGTACTTC. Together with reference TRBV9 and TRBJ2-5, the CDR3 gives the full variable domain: DSGVTQTPKHLITATGQRVTLRCSPRSGDLSVYWYQQSLDQGLQFLIQYYNGEERAKGNILERFSAQQFPDLHSELNLSSLELGDSALYFCASSVAPGRGEAQYFGPGTRLLVL.

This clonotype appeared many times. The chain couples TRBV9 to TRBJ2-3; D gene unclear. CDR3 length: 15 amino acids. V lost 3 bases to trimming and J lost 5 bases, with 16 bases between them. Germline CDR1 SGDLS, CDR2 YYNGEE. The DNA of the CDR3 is TGTGCCAGCAGCGCGGCGGCAACATTGGGAGATACGCAGTATTTT. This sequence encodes CASSAAATLGDTQYF.

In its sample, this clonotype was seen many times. The CDR3 sequence: CASSVEGTQYF. The CDR3 DNA follows: TGTGCCAGCAGCGTAGAGGGGACCCAGTACTTC. The chain is built from TRBV9 and TRBJ2-5, with D unclear. Per the germline V gene, CDR1 is SGDLS and CDR2 is YYNGEE. Between the trimmed V and J ends, which lost 0 bases and 7 bases, there was a span of 4 bases. The CDR3 spans 11 residues. Based on the CDR3 plus reference TRBV9 and TRBJ2-5, the full variable domain is DSGVTQTPKHLITATGQRVTLRCSPRSGDLSVYWYQQSLDQGLQFLIQYYNGEERAKGNILERFSAQQFPDLHSELNLSSLELGDSALYFCASSVEGTQYFGPGTRLLVL.

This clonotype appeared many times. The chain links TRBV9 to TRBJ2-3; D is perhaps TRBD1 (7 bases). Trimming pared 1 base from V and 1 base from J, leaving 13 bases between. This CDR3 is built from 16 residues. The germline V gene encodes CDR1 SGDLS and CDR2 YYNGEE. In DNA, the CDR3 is TGTGCCAGCAGCGTAACATCAGGGGGGCGCACAGATACGCAGTATTTT. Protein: CASSVTSGGRTDTQYF.

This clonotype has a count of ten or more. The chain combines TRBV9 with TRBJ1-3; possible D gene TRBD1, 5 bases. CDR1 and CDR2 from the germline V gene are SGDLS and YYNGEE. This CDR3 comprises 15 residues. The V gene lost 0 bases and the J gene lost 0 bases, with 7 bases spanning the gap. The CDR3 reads CASSVEGHSGNTIYF. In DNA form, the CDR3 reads TGTGCCAGCAGCGTAGAAGGACACTCTGGAAACACCATATATTTT. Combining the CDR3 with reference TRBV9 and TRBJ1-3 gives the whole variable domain DSGVTQTPKHLITATGQRVTLRCSPRSGDLSVYWYQQSLDQGLQFLIQYYNGEERAKGNILERFSAQQFPDLHSELNLSSLELGDSALYFCASSVEGHSGNTIYFGEGSWLTVV.

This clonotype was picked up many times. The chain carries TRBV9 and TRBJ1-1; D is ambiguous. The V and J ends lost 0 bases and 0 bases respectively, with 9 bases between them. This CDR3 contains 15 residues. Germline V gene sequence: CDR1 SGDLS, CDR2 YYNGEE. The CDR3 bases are TGTGCCAGCAGCGTAGATGCGATAATGAACACTGAAGCTTTCTTT. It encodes CASSVDAIMNTEAFF. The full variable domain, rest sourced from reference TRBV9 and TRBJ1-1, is DSGVTQTPKHLITATGQRVTLRCSPRSGDLSVYWYQQSLDQGLQFLIQYYNGEERAKGNILERFSAQQFPDLHSELNLSSLELGDSALYFCASSVDAIMNTEAFFGQGTRLTVV.

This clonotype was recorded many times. The DNA for the CDR3 is TGTGCCAGCAGCGTTCAGGGGAGGGCCCAAGAGACCCAGTACTTC. This gives the protein CASSVQGRAQETQYF. The chain carries TRBV9 and TRBJ2-5, with a weak D call TRBD2 (7 bases). V was shortened by 2 bases and J by 1 base, with 12 bases between the two germline ends. The CDR3 totals 15 residues. CDR1 and CDR2 from the germline V gene are SGDLS and YYNGEE.

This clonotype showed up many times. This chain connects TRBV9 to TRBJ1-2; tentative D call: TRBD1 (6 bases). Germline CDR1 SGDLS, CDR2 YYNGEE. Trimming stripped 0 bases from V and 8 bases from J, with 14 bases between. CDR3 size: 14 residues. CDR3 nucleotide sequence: TGTGCCAGCAGCGTAGGTTCAGGGGCTTTGGGCTACACCTTC. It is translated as CASSVGSGALGYTF.

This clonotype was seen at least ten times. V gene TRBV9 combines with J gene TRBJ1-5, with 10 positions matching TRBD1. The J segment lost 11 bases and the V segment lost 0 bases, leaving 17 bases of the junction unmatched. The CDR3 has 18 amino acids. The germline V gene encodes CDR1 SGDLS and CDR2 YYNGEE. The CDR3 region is CASSVATRGQGFRIAQHF. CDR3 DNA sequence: TGTGCCAGCAGCGTAGCTACTAGGGGACAGGGGTTTAGGATAGCCCAGCATTTT.

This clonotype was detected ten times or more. Written as DNA, the CDR3 is TGTGCCAGCAGCCGAGGAGAAACTTCTAACTATGGCTACACCTTC. The encoded protein is CASSRGETSNYGYTF. V and J are TRBV9 and TRBJ1-2, with D uncertain. The V gene lost 4 bases and the J gene lost 0 bases, with 13 bases spanning the gap. Germline CDR1 and CDR2: SGDLS and YYNGEE. This CDR3 is built from 15 residues.

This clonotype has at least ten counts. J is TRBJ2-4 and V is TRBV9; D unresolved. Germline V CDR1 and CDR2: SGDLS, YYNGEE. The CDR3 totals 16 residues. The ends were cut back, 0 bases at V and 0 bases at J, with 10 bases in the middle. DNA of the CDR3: TGTGCCAGCAGCGTAGCTGAAAACGTAGCCAAAAACATTCAGTACTTC. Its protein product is CASSVAENVAKNIQYF.

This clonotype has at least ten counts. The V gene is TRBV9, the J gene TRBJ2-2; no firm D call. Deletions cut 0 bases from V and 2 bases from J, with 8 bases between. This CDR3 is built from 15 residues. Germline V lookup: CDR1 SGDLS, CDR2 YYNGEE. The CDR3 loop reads CASSVGGYNTGELFF. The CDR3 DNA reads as TGTGCCAGCAGCGTAGGCGGTTACAACACCGGGGAGCTGTTTTTT.

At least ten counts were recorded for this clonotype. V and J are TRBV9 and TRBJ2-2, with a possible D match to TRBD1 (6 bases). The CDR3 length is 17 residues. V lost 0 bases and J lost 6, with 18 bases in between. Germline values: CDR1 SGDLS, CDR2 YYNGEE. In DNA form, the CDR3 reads TGTGCCAGCAGCGTAGTGGATATACAGGGTGTAGCCGGGGAGCTGTTTTTT. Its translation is CASSVVDIQGVAGELFF.

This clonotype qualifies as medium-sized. The CDR3 DNA sequence: TGTGCCAGCAGCCCGACTAGCGGGGAATGGGAGACCCAGTACTTC. Protein sequence: CASSPTSGEWETQYF. This chain connects TRBV9 to TRBJ2-5; TRBD2 matches 11 bases. The V segment lost 4 bases and the J segment 5 bases; nucleotides outside the gene matches: 7. The CDR3 consists of 15 residues. The germline V gene has CDR1 SGDLS and CDR2 YYNGEE.

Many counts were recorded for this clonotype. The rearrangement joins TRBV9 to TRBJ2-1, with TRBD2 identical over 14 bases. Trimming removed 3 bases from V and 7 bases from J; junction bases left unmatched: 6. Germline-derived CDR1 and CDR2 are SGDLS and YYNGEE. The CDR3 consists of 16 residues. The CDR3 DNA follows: TGTGCCAGCAGCGCGGGACTAGCGGGAGTCGAGAATGAGCAGTTCTTC. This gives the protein CASSAGLAGVENEQFF.

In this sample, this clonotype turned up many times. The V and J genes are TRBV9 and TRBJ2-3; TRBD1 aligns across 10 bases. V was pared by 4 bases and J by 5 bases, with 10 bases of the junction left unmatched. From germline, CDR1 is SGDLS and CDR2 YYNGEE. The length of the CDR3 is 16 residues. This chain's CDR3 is CASSNQGQGLGDTQYF. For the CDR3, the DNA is TGTGCCAGCAGCAATCAGGGACAGGGGCTTGGAGATACGCAGTATTTT.

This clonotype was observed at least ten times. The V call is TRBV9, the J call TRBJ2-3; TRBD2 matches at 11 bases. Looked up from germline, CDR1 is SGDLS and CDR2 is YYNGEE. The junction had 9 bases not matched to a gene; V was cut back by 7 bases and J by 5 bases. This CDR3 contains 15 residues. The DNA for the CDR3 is TGTGCCAGCTCCGTAGCGGGAGGGTACGGAGATACGCAGTATTTT. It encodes CASSVAGGYGDTQYF.

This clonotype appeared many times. CDR3 in DNA: TGTGCCAGCAGCGTAGGGGACAGGGGCTCTGGGGCCAACGTCCTGACTTTC. Protein product: CASSVGDRGSGANVLTF. V gene TRBV9 combines with J gene TRBJ2-6, with 10 bases matching TRBD1. From germline, CDR1 is SGDLS and CDR2 YYNGEE. V was pared by 0 bases and J by 0 bases, with 0 bases of the junction left unmatched. This CDR3 region has 17 residues. The entire variable domain, with the rest obtained from reference TRBV9 and TRBJ2-6, is as follows: DSGVTQTPKHLITATGQRVTLRCSPRSGDLSVYWYQQSLDQGLQFLIQYYNGEERAKGNILERFSAQQFPDLHSELNLSSLELGDSALYFCASSVGDRGSGANVLTFGAGSRLTVL.